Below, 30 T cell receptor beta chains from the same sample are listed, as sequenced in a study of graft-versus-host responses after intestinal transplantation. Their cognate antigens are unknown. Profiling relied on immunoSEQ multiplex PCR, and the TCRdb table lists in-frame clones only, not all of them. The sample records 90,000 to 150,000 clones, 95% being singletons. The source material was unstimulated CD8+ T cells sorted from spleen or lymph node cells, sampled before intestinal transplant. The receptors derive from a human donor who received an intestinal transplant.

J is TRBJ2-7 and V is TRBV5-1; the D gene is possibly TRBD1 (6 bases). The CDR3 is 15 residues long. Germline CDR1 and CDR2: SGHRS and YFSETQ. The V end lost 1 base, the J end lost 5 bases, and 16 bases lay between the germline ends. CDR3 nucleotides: TGCGCCAGCAGCTTGCACAGGGTGGCGTTCCACGAGCAGTACTTC. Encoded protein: CASSLHRVAFHEQYF.

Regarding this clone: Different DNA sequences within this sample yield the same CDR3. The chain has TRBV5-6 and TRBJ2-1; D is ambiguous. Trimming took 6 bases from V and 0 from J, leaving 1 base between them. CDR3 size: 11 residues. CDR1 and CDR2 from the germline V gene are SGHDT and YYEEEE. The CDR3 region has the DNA TGTGCCAGCAACTCCTACAATGAGCAGTTCTTC. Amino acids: CASNSYNEQFF.

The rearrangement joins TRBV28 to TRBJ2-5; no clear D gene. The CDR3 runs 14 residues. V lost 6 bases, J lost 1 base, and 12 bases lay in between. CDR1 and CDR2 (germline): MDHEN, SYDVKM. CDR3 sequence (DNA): TGTGCCAGCAGAACTTTCGCACCCCAAGAGACCCAGTACTTC. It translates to CASRTFAPQETQYF.

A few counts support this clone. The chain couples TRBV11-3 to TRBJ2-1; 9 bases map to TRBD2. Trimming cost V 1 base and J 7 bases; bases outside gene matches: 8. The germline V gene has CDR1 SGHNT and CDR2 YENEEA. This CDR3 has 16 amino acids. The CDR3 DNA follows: TGTGCCAGCAGCTTAGGGAGCGGGAGGCTAGGGAATGAGCAGTTCTTC. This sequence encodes CASSLGSGRLGNEQFF. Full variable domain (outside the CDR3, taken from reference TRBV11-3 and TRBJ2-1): EAGVVQSPRYKIIEKKQPVAFWCNPISGHNTLYWYLQNLGQGPELLIRYENEEAVDDSQLPKDRFSAERLKGVDSTLKIQPAELGDSAVYLCASSLGSGRLGNEQFFGPGTRLTVL.

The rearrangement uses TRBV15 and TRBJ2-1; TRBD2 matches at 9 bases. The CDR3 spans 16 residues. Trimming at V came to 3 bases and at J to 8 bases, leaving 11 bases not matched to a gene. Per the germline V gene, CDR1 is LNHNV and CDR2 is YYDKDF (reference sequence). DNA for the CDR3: TGTGCCACCAGCAGTCGTAGCGGGAGTACGGTCGATGAGCAGTTCTTC. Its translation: CATSSRSGSTVDEQFF.

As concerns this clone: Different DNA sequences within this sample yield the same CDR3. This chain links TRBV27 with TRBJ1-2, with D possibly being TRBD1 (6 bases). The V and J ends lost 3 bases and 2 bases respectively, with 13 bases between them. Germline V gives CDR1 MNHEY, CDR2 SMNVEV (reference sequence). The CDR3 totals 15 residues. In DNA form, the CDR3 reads TGTGCCAGCAGTTTGGTGGGGGGGGCCAACTATGGCTACACCTTC. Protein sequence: CASSLVGGANYGYTF.

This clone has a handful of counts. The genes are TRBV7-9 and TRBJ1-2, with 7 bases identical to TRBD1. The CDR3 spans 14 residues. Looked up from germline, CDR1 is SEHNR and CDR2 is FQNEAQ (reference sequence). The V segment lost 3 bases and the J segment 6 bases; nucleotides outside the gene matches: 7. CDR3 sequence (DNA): TGTGCCAGCAGCTTGGGACAGCTTGAGGATGGCTACACCTTC. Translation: CASSLGQLEDGYTF.

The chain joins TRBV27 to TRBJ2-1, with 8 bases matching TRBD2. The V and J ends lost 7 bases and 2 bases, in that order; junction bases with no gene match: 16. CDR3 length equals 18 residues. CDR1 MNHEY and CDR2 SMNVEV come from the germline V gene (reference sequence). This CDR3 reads CASNNLDFPGLAYNEQFF. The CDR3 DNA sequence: TGTGCCAGCAACAATTTGGACTTTCCGGGACTAGCCTACAATGAGCAGTTCTTC.

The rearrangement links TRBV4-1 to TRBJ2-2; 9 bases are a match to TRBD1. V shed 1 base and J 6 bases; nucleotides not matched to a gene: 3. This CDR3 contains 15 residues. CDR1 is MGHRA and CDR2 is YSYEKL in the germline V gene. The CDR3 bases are TGCGCCAGCAGCCAAGGGACAGGGGCATCCGGGGAGCTGTTTTTT. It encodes CASSQGTGASGELFF.

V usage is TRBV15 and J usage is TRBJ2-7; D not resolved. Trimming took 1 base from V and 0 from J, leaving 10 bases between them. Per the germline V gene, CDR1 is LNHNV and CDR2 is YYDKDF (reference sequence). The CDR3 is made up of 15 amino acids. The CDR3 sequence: CATSRGTPGSYEQYF. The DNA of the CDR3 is TGTGCCACCAGCAGAGGAACGCCCGGCTCCTACGAGCAGTACTTC.

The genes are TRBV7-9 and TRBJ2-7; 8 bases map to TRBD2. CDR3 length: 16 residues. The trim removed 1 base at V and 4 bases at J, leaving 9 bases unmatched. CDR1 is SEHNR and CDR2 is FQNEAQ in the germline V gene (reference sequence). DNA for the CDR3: TGTGCCAGCAGCTTAGAATCCGGGACTAGACCTTACGAGCAGTACTTC. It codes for CASSLESGTRPYEQYF.

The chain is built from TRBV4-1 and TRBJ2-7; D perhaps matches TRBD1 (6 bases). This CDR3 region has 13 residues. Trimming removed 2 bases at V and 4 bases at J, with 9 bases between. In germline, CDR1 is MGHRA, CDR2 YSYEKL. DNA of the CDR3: TGCGCCAGCAGCCAACAACAGGGTTACGAGCAGTACTTC. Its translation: CASSQQQGYEQYF.

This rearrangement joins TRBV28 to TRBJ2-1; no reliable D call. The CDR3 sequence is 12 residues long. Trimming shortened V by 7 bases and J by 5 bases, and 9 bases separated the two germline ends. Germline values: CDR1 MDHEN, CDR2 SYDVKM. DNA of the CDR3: TGTGCCAGCAATCGCGGAAACAATGAGCAGTTCTTC. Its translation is CASNRGNNEQFF.

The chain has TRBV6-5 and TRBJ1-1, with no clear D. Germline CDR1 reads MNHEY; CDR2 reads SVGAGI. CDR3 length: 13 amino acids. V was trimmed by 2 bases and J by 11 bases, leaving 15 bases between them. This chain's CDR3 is CASSYGSGTWAFF. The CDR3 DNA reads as TGTGCCAGCAGTTACGGCAGCGGCACGTGGGCTTTCTTT.

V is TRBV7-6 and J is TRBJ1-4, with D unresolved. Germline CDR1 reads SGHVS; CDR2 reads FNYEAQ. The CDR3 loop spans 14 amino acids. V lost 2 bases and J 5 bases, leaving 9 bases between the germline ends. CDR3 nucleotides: TGTGCCAGCAGCTTACTACAGCCAAATGAAAAACTGTTTTTT. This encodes CASSLLQPNEKLFF.

CDR3 sequence (DNA): TGTGCCAGCAGTGAAGGGCATCGGTTTAGTGGGGCCAACGTCCTGACTTTC. Its protein product is CASSEGHRFSGANVLTF. The rearrangement links TRBV6-1 to TRBJ2-6; D ambiguous. Looked up from germline, CDR1 is MNHNS and CDR2 is SASEGT. Trimming stripped 1 base from V and 3 bases from J, with 13 bases between. The CDR3 spans 17 residues.

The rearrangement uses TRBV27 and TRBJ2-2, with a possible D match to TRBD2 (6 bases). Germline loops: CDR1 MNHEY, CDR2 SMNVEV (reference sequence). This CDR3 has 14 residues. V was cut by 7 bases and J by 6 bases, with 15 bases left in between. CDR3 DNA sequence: TGTGCCAGCACCGGGACTGCGAGGGCCGGGGAGCTGTTTTTT. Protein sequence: CASTGTARAGELFF.

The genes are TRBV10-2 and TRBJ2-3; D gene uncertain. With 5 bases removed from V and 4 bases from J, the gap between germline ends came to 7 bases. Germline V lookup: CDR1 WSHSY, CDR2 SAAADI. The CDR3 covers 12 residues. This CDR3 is CASSRRPDTQYF. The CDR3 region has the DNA TGCGCCAGCAGTCGAAGGCCAGATACGCAGTATTTT.

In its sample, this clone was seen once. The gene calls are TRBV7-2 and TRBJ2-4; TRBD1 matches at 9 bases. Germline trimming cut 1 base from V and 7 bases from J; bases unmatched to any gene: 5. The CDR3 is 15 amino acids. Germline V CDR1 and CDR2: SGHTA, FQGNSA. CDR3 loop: CASSLDFGTGNIQYF. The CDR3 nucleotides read TGTGCCAGCAGCTTAGACTTCGGGACAGGGAACATTCAGTACTTC.

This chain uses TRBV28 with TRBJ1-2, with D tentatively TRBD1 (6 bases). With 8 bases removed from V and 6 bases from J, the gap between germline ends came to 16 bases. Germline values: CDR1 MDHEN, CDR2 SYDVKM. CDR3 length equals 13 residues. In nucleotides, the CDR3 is TGTGCCAGCTTCTCCTCGGGGGGGCATGGCTACACCTTC. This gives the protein CASFSSGGHGYTF.

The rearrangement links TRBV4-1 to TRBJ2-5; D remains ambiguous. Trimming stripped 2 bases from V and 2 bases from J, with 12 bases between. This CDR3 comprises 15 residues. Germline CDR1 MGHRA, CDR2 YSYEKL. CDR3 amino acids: CASSQTLGSQETQYF. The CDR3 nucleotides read TGCGCCAGCAGCCAAACGTTGGGCAGTCAAGAGACCCAGTACTTC.

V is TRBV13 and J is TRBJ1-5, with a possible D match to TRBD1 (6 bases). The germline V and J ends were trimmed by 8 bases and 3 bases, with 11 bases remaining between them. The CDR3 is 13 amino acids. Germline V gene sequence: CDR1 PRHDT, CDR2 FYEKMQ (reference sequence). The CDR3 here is CASSPGHNQPQHF. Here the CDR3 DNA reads TGTGCCAGCTCACCGGGACACAATCAGCCCCAGCATTTT. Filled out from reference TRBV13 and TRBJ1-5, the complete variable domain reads AAGVIQSPRHLIKEKRETATLKCYPIPRHDTVYWYQQGPGQDPQFLISFYEKMQSDKGSIPDRFSAQQFSDYHSELNMSSLELGDSALYFCASSPGHNQPQHFGDGTRLSIL.

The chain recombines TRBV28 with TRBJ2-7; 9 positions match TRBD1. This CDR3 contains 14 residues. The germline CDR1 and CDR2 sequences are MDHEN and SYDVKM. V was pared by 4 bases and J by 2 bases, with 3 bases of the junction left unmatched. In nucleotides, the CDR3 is TGTGCCAGCAGTTACGGGACAGGGCCCTACGAGCAGTACTTC. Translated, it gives CASSYGTGPYEQYF.

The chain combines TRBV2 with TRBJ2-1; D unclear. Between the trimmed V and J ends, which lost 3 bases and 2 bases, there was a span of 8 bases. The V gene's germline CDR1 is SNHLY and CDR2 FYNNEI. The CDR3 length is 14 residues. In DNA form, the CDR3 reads TGTGCCAGCAGTGAGCCAGAGGCCTACAATGAGCAGTTCTTC. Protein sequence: CASSEPEAYNEQFF.

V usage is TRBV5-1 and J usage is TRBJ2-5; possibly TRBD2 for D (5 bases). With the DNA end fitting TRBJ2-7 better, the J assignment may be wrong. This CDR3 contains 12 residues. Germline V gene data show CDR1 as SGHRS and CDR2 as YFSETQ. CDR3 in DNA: TGCGCCAGCAGGGAAGAGGGCTACGAGCAGTACTTC. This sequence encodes CASREEGYEQYF.

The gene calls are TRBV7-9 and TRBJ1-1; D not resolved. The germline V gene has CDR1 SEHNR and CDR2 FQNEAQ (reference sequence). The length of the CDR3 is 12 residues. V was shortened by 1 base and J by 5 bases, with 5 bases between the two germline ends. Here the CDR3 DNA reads TGTGCCAGCAGCTTAGGTCGGACTGAAGCTTTCTTT. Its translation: CASSLGRTEAFF.

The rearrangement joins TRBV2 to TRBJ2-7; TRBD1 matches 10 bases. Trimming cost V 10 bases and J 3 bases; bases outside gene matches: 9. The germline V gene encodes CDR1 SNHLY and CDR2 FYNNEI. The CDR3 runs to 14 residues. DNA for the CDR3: TGTGCCACAGGAGGGACAGGGGACTTCTACGAGCAGTACTTC. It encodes CATGGTGDFYEQYF.

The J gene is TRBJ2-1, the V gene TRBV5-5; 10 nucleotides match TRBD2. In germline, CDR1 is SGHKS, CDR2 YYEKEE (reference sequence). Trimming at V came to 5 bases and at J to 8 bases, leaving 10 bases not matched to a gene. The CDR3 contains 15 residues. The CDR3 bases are TGTGCCAGCAGTTCGTCGCTAGCGGGAGTCCATGAGCAGTTCTTC. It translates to CASSSSLAGVHEQFF.

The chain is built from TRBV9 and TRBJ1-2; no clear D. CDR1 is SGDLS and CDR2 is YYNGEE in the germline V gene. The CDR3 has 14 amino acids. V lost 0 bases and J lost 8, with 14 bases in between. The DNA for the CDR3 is TGTGCCAGCAGCGTAGCTGACGGGAAGAAAGGCTACACCTTC. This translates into CASSVADGKKGYTF. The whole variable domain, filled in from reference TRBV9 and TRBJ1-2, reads DSGVTQTPKHLITATGQRVTLRCSPRSGDLSVYWYQQSLDQGLQFLIQYYNGEERAKGNILERFSAQQFPDLHSELNLSSLELGDSALYFCASSVADGKKGYTFGSGTRLTVV.

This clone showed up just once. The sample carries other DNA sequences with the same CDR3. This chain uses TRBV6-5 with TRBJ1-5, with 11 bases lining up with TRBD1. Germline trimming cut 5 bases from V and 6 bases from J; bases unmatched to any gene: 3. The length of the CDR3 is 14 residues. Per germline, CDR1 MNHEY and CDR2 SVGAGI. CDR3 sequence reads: CASSGQGAGQPQHF. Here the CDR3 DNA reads TGTGCCAGCAGTGGACAGGGGGCAGGTCAGCCCCAGCATTTT.